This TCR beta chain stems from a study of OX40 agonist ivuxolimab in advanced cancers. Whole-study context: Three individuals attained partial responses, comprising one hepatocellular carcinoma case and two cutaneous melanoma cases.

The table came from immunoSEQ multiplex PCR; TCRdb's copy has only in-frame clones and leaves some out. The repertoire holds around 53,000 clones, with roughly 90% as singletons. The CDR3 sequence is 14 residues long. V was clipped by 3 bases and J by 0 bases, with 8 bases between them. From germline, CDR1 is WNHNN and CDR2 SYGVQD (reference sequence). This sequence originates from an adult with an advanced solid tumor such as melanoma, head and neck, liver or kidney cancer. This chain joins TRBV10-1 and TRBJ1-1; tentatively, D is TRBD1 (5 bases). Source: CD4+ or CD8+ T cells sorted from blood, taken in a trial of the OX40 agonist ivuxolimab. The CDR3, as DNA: TGCGCCAGCAGTGACCAGGGACTGAACACTGAAGCTTTCTTT. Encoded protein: CASSDQGLNTEAFF.